The source of this T cell receptor beta chain is a study of CD8 T cells in Susac syndrome. Findings of the study overall: Only a relatively small number of individuals were included in the TCR sequencing and HLA analysis.

RNA totalling roughly 0.45 to 1 ug underwent reverse transcription with random hexamers. Each CDR3 protein gets one entry after TCRdb re-called the immunoSEQ multiplex PCR reads with MiXCR. The sample lists about 120,000 distinct CDR3 sequences; 94% were seen once. To note about this clonotype: Its cognate antigen is unknown.

TCR beta sequences were obtained from blood CD8+ and CD4+ T cells. Germline V gene lookup returns CDR1 GTSNPN and CDR2 SVGIG (reference sequence). Trimming took 5 bases from V and 0 from J, leaving 11 bases between them. The CDR3 has 15 residues. The sequenced sample consisted of CD4+ T cells from PBMCs. The V call is TRBV30, the J call TRBJ2-6; D remains ambiguous. This sequence was found in a human donor in good health. The chain's CDR3 is CAWSVALSGANVLTF. CDR3 DNA: TGTGCCTGGTCCGTGGCCCTCTCTGGGGCCAACGTCCTGACTTTC.